Described below is a single TCR beta chain sequence and its context. This sample is part of a study of blood T cell repertoires in COVID-19. The wider study: The United States, Italy and Spain provided the acute and convalescent COVID-19 samples. PBMCs, B-cell-depleted T cells, or T cells provided the cDNA or gDNA that made up the material.

In the authors' workflow: Reference gene primer amplification in the assay estimated nucleated cell counts. Measured with immunoSEQ multiplex PCR; TCRdb has only the in-frame clones, and not every one. V and J calls and clone size are given by that table; D and trimming were obtained from the DNA. The sample carries around 220,000 clones, 70% to 90% recorded once. CDR1 LNHNV and CDR2 YYDKDF come from the germline V gene (reference sequence). Trimming shortened V by 4 bases and J by 7 bases, and 11 bases separated the two germline ends. The CDR3 runs 14 residues. The sequencing sample was made of peripheral blood. The receptor comes from a man over 45 with acute or convalescent COVID-19. The gene calls are TRBV15 and TRBJ1-6; no clear D. The CDR3 bases are TGTGCCACCAGCAATCCGGGGTCCAATTCACCCCTCCACTTT. Translating it yields CATSNPGSNSPLHF.